Listed below are T cell receptor beta chains from one sample, sequenced in a study of spatial heterogeneity in lung cancer. From the 5' RACE reads, TCRdb called clonotypes with MiXCR, one entry per CDR3 protein. The repertoire holds about 120,000 distinct CDR3 sequences, over 9% seen once, with over 15% in the top ten. The sample was PBMCs, taken at follow-up. The origin of the receptors is a male donor with early-stage non-small cell lung cancer. Each CDR3 is given with its conserved first and last residue. The D gene is left open where the match is weak. For some rows the clone size is stated as once, few or many, or as a class when expanded; others skip it.

j_call clone_size d_call v_call cdr3_aa cdr3_nt
TRBJ1-5 - TRBD1 TRBV3-1 CASSLGQAVGPQHF TGTGCCAGCAGCCTAGGACAGGCCGTGGGGCCCCAGCATTTT
TRBJ2-5 - - TRBV28 CASSLPRGGVRETQYF TGTGCCAGCAGTTTGCCCCGGGGCGGAGTAAGAGAGACCCAGTACTTC
TRBJ2-7 - - TRBV7-9 CASSLVGEEQYF TGTGCCAGCAGCTTAGTAGGAGAGGAGCAGTACTTC
TRBJ2-7 few - TRBV11-3 CASSLDPGGFEQYF TGTGCCAGCAGCTTAGATCCGGGGGGCTTCGAGCAGTACTTC
TRBJ2-7 many TRBD2 TRBV12-3/TRBV12-4 CASSLELAAPYEQYF TGTGCCAGCAGTTTGGAACTAGCGGCCCCCTACGAGCAGTACTTC
TRBJ2-7 few TRBD2 TRBV20-1 CSASSPRGGSYEQYF TGCAGTGCTTCGTCGCCCCGGGGGGGCTCCTACGAGCAGTACTTC
TRBJ1-2 many - TRBV5-4 CASSSRAGYGYTF TGTGCCAGCAGCTCCAGGGCGGGCTATGGCTACACCTTC
TRBJ1-2 once - TRBV25-1 CASSDRGHRAGGYTF TGTGCCAGCAGTGACAGGGGTCACAGGGCAGGAGGCTACACCTTC
TRBJ2-5 few - TRBV4-2 CASSQAPRQTQYF TGTGCCAGCAGCCAAGCCCCGCGACAGACCCAGTACTTC
TRBJ1-1 - TRBD1 TRBV7-9 CASSLETGGTEAFF TGTGCCAGCAGCTTAGAAACAGGGGGGACTGAAGCTTTCTTT
TRBJ2-5 - - TRBV4-2 CASSQDPLETQYF TGTGCCAGCAGCCAAGACCCGCTTGAGACCCAGTACTTC
TRBJ1-4 many TRBD1 TRBV4-2 CASSQRDRANEKLFF TGTGCCAGCAGCCAACGCGACAGGGCTAATGAAAAACTGTTTTTT
TRBJ1-4 few TRBD1 TRBV10-3 CAISALRGQGQNEKLFF TGTGCCATCAGTGCCCTGCGGGGACAGGGCCAGAATGAAAAACTGTTTTTT
TRBJ1-2 - - TRBV2 CASSELVSYGYTF TGTGCCAGCAGTGAGCTGGTTTCCTATGGCTACACCTTC
TRBJ2-1 many TRBD2 TRBV9 CASTGTSGVNEQFF TGTGCCAGCACTGGGACTAGCGGGGTCAATGAGCAGTTCTTC
TRBJ2-7 many - TRBV5-1 CASSFTGSNYEQYF TGCGCCAGCAGCTTCACAGGGTCCAACTACGAGCAGTACTTC
TRBJ2-5 - - TRBV12-3/TRBV12-4 CAASEGFWETQYF TGTGCAGCAAGTGAGGGCTTCTGGGAGACCCAGTACTTC
TRBJ2-3 few TRBD2 TRBV20-1 CSAREASGNTDTQYF TGCAGTGCTAGAGAAGCTAGCGGGAACACAGATACGCAGTATTTT
TRBJ2-5 many - TRBV7-9 CASSSEHQETQYF TGTGCCAGCAGCTCGGAGCACCAAGAGACCCAGTACTTC
TRBJ2-5 many - TRBV12-3/TRBV12-4 CASSANIVGPHGTQYF TGTGCCAGCAGTGCGAACATTGTGGGACCTCATGGGACCCAGTACTTC
TRBJ1-2 - TRBD1 TRBV7-2 CASSPQSGQGGYGYTF TGTGCCAGCAGCCCGCAAAGTGGACAGGGAGGCTATGGCTACACCTTC
TRBJ1-2 - - TRBV15 CATSRGDSFYGYTF TGTGCCACCAGCAGAGGGGATTCTTTCTATGGCTACACCTTC
TRBJ2-3 few - TRBV19 CASSIRSGTDTQYF TGTGCCAGTAGTATACGGAGTGGCACAGATACGCAGTATTTT
TRBJ2-4 - TRBD1 TRBV6-1 CASSGMGQLMLANIQYF TGTGCCAGCAGTGGAATGGGACAGTTGATGTTGGCTAACATTCAGTACTTC
TRBJ2-5 - - TRBV18 CASSRSGFQETQYF TGTGCCAGCTCACGATCAGGGTTTCAAGAGACCCAGTACTTC
TRBJ1-5 few - TRBV5-6 CASSLRGAVQPQHF TGTGCCAGCAGCTTGAGGGGGGCGGTTCAGCCCCAGCATTTT
TRBJ1-2 - - TRBV28 CASSYTGFNYGYTF TGTGCCAGCAGTTATACAGGGTTCAACTATGGCTACACCTTC